What follows are 2 T cell receptor beta chains derived from one specimen sequenced in a study of radiotherapy plus CTLA-4 blockade in lung cancer. The protocol was immunoSEQ multiplex PCR, while the TCRdb copy is restricted to in-frame clones and leaves out a portion. Found here are 45,000 or so clones, 70% to 90% of them singletons; the top ten hold less than 9%. The specimen comprised peripheral blood, sampled from a patient treated with radiotherapy plus ipilimumab. These receptors were obtained from a human donor with non-small cell lung cancer whose response to radiotherapy plus ipilimumab could not be evaluated.

The chain combines TRBV9 with TRBJ2-5; 10 nucleotides line up with TRBD2. This CDR3 comprises 15 residues. With V trimmed by 4 bases and J by 4 bases, 7 bases remained unmatched. Per germline, CDR1 SGDLS and CDR2 YYNGEE. CDR3 residues: CASSRSSGSLETQYF. In DNA, the CDR3 is TGTGCCAGCAGCCGATCTAGCGGGAGCCTAGAGACCCAGTACTTC.

This chain joins TRBV28 and TRBJ1-4, with a possible D match to TRBD1 (6 bases). Trimming stripped 7 bases from V and 4 bases from J, with 13 bases between. The CDR3 is made up of 14 amino acids. Per germline, CDR1 MDHEN and CDR2 SYDVKM. This chain's CDR3 is CASTTDRINEKLFF. In DNA, the CDR3 is TGTGCCAGCACCACTGACAGGATTAATGAAAAACTGTTTTTT.